This entry lists 32 T cell receptor beta chains sequenced from one sample in a study of shared clonotypes between healthy human individuals. Produced via immunoSEQ multiplex PCR; TCRdb's table is partial and in-frame only. The sample records some 2.4 million clones, 80% to 95% being singletons. Material: naive CD4+ T cells from PBMCs. The subset was: CD45RA+ positively selected. Receptor source: a man aged 18 to 29 in good health. Some clones in this sample may be carry-over from other donors' samples.

The chain has TRBV5-1 and TRBJ2-1; D is possibly TRBD1 (6 bases). Germline values: CDR1 SGHRS, CDR2 YFSETQ. This CDR3 has 15 amino acids. Trimming stripped 7 bases from V and 0 bases from J, with 14 bases between. CDR3 amino acids: CASFRTASSYNEQFF. CDR3 nucleotides: TGCGCCAGCTTCCGGACAGCGAGCTCCTACAATGAGCAGTTCTTC.

The gene calls are TRBV28 and TRBJ2-5; 7 bases are shared with TRBD1. V gave up 6 bases and J gave up 1 base; unmatched junction bases: 5. CDR1 is MDHEN, CDR2 SYDVKM, per germline. This CDR3 has 14 residues. The CDR3 region has the DNA TGTGCCAGCAGCCCAGACAGGGCCCAAGAGACCCAGTACTTC. This encodes CASSPDRAQETQYF.

This sequence joins TRBV14 and TRBJ1-1, with D perhaps matching TRBD1 (5 bases). V was pared by 4 bases and J by 3 bases, with 12 bases between. CDR3 length: 14 residues. Germline V gene sequence: CDR1 SGHDN, CDR2 FVKESK. In DNA, the CDR3 is TGTGCCAGCAGCCTACAGCAGGGTTACACTGAAGCTTTCTTT. Protein sequence: CASSLQQGYTEAFF.

V and J are TRBV4-2 and TRBJ2-1; no clear D gene. Trimming removed 4 bases from V and 5 bases from J, with 9 bases in between. This CDR3 is 13 amino acids long. Per the germline V gene, CDR1 is LGHNA and CDR2 is YNFKEQ. Written as DNA, the CDR3 is TGTGCCAGCAGCCCGACCCCTAACAATGAGCAGTTCTTC. It encodes CASSPTPNNEQFF.

The chain couples TRBV6-6 to TRBJ1-3; a weak D match, TRBD1 (6 bases). CDR1 MNHNY and CDR2 SVGAGI come from the germline V gene (reference sequence). The CDR3 has 15 residues. V lost 3 bases and J 3 bases, leaving 12 bases between the germline ends. The CDR3, as DNA: TGTGCCAGCAGTTATAGGGGGGGTGATGGAAACACCATATATTTT. Translated, it gives CASSYRGGDGNTIYF.

The chain recombines TRBV7-9 with TRBJ1-1, with unresolved D. V was clipped by 4 bases and J by 5 bases, with 17 bases between them. Looked up from germline, CDR1 is SEHNR and CDR2 is FQNEAQ (reference sequence). CDR3 size: 15 residues. CDR3 amino acids: CASSSPPPKDTEAFF. DNA for the CDR3: TGTGCCAGCAGCTCCCCCCCACCAAAGGATACTGAAGCTTTCTTT.

The gene calls are TRBV4-1 and TRBJ1-1; D gene unclear. CDR3 size: 14 residues. CDR1 and CDR2 (germline): MGHRA, YSYEKL. Trimming took 0 bases from V and 10 from J, leaving 15 bases between them. The CDR3 region is CASSQDYRRNVAFF. In DNA form, the CDR3 reads TGCGCCAGCAGCCAAGATTATAGAAGGAACGTAGCTTTCTTT.

The CDR3: CASTLLGANVLTF. DNA of the CDR3: TGTGCCAGCACCCTTTTAGGGGCCAACGTCCTGACTTTC. The chain joins TRBV7-8 to TRBJ2-6; no clear D. The CDR3 is made up of 13 amino acids. CDR1 and CDR2 from the germline V gene are SGHVS and FQNEAQ. V was pared by 7 bases and J by 4 bases, with 8 bases between.

The gene calls are TRBV11-3 and TRBJ2-5, with 9 positions matching TRBD1. The germline CDR1 and CDR2 sequences are SGHNT and YENEEA. CDR3 length equals 16 residues. With V trimmed by 4 bases and J by 2 bases, 8 bases remained unmatched. The CDR3 bases are TGTGCCAGCAGCTCCGGGACAGGGAGGGAGCAAGAGACCCAGTACTTC. This gives the protein CASSSGTGREQETQYF.

This rearrangement joins TRBV9 to TRBJ2-1; D tentatively reads TRBD1 or TRBD2 (6 bases each). Trimming shortened V by 0 bases and J by 4 bases, and 17 bases separated the two germline ends. This CDR3 contains 17 residues. The germline gives CDR1 SGDLS, CDR2 YYNGEE. Written as DNA, the CDR3 is TGTGCCAGCAGCGTAGGGGTCGAGGGGGGTTTGTACAATGAGCAGTTCTTC. Translating it yields CASSVGVEGGLYNEQFF.

This sequence joins TRBV5-1 and TRBJ2-7, with D possibly TRBD1 on 5 matching bases. V lost 4 bases, J lost 6 bases, and 14 bases lay in between. The CDR3 extends over 13 amino acids. Germline CDR1 and CDR2: SGHRS and YFSETQ. This chain's CDR3 is CASSRTSTGEQYF. The CDR3 DNA reads TGCGCCAGCAGCCGGACATCCACGGGCGAGCAGTACTTC.

V gene TRBV29-1 combines with J gene TRBJ2-1; D gene uncertain. The V end was cut by 8 bases, the J end by 8 bases, with 16 bases between. This CDR3 has 12 amino acids. The germline CDR1 and CDR2 sequences are SQVTM and ANQGSEA. The CDR3 spells CSTSWSFDEQFF. In nucleotides, the CDR3 is TGCAGCACCTCGTGGAGTTTTGATGAGCAGTTCTTC.

The genes are TRBV18 and TRBJ2-1; TRBD2 matches at 11 bases. V was clipped by 0 bases and J by 5 bases; unmatched bases: 6. Germline values: CDR1 KGHSH, CDR2 LQKENI. This CDR3 is 17 amino acids long. The CDR3 region has the DNA TGTGCCAGCTCACCACCGACTAGCGGGACAATTAACAATGAGCAGTTCTTC. Translated, it gives CASSPPTSGTINNEQFF.

The CDR3 reads CASSPQGSGREQYF. The CDR3 nucleotides are TGTGCCAGCAGCCCACAAGGTTCGGGCCGCGAGCAGTACTTC. The chain combines TRBV9 with TRBJ2-7; D gene unclear. Trimming removed 4 bases from V and 6 bases from J, with 17 bases in between. CDR1 and CDR2 (germline): SGDLS, YYNGEE. This CDR3 region has 14 residues.

This sequence joins TRBV4-3 and TRBJ2-6, with D possibly being TRBD1 (5 bases). Germline V lookup: CDR1 LGHNA, CDR2 YSLEER. The V and J ends lost 2 bases and 0 bases respectively, with 8 bases between them. The CDR3 spans 16 residues. The CDR3 sequence: CASSQRQFSGANVLTF. CDR3 DNA sequence: TGCGCCAGCAGCCAACGACAGTTCTCTGGGGCCAACGTCCTGACTTTC.

The chain is built from TRBV27 and TRBJ1-2; D not certain. V lost 0 bases, J lost 3 bases, and 11 bases lay in between. Germline V gene lookup returns CDR1 MNHEY and CDR2 SMNVEV (reference sequence). This CDR3 has 15 residues. The CDR3 is CASSLSPSPDYGYTF. The CDR3 DNA reads as TGTGCCAGCAGTTTATCCCCCTCGCCCGACTATGGCTACACCTTC.

The J gene is TRBJ2-3, the V gene TRBV7-3, with TRBD2 matching 7 bases. CDR1 is SGHTA, CDR2 FQGTGA, per germline. Trimming took 5 bases from V and 4 from J; bases not matched to a gene: 6. This CDR3 has 14 amino acids. CDR3 protein: CASSRGTTADTQYF. CDR3 nucleotide sequence: TGTGCCAGCAGCCGCGGGACTACCGCAGATACGCAGTATTTT.

The rearrangement joins TRBV7-6 to TRBJ2-2; D is unresolved. This CDR3 is 16 amino acids long. The ends were cut back, 5 bases at V and 0 bases at J, with 13 bases in the middle. Germline V gives CDR1 SGHVS, CDR2 FNYEAQ. As DNA, the CDR3 is TGTGCCAGCAGCCAAAGGACGCCCGCGAACACCGGGGAGCTGTTTTTT. Translated: CASSQRTPANTGELFF. The variable domain in full, with the rest retrieved from reference TRBV7-6 and TRBJ2-2, is GAGVSQSPRYKVTKRGQDVALRCDPISGHVSLYWYRQALGQGPEFLTYFNYEAQQDKSGLPNDRFSAERPEGSISTLTIQRTEQRDSAMYRCASSQRTPANTGELFFGEGSRLTVL.

The chain combines TRBV28 with TRBJ1-5, with TRBD1 matching over 7 bases. CDR1 and CDR2 from the germline V gene are MDHEN and SYDVKM. The CDR3 totals 15 residues. With V trimmed by 5 bases and J by 3 bases, 7 bases remained unmatched. The CDR3 loop reads CASSQSDRNNQPQHF. For the CDR3, the DNA is TGTGCCAGCAGTCAATCGGACAGGAACAATCAGCCCCAGCATTTT.

This clone is a singleton in its sample. The CDR3 region has the DNA TGTGCCAGTAGTATAGGTGTAGCGGGATCCTACGAGCAGTACTTC. Amino acids: CASSIGVAGSYEQYF. The chain employs TRBV19 and TRBJ2-7; 8 nucleotides match TRBD2. Trimming removed 1 base from V and 1 base from J; junction bases left unmatched: 3. The CDR3 covers 15 residues. Per germline, CDR1 LNHDA and CDR2 SQIVND (reference sequence).

The chain joins TRBV7-2 to TRBJ2-1; D is ambiguous. Trimming removed 3 bases from V and 0 bases from J, with 9 bases in between. Germline values: CDR1 SGHTA, CDR2 FQGNSA. CDR3 length: 15 amino acids. CDR3 DNA: TGTGCCAGCAGCTTGAACGGTCCCTCCTACAATGAGCAGTTCTTC. Amino acid sequence: CASSLNGPSYNEQFF.

The rearrangement uses TRBV7-3 and TRBJ2-1; the D call may be TRBD1 or TRBD2 (5 bases each). V dropped 0 bases and J dropped 6 bases, with 12 bases sitting between them. This CDR3 comprises 15 residues. Germline assignment: CDR1 SGHTA and CDR2 FQGTGA. The CDR3 DNA follows: TGTGCCAGCAGCTTAACCCGGGGCAGCACCAATGAGCAGTTCTTC. It translates to CASSLTRGSTNEQFF.

J is TRBJ1-3 and V is TRBV2, with D maybe TRBD1 (5 bases). CDR3 length: 16 amino acids. V shed 6 bases and J shed 0 bases, with 15 bases lying between them. Germline loops: CDR1 SNHLY, CDR2 FYNNEI. CDR3 region: CASSQGGDGSGNTIYF. In DNA form, the CDR3 reads TGTGCCAGCAGCCAGGGCGGGGACGGCTCTGGAAACACCATATATTTT.

The CDR3 loop reads CASSLGGGSPLHF. The CDR3 DNA reads as TGTGCCAGCAGCTTAGGTGGAGGCTCACCCCTCCACTTT. The genes are TRBV11-3 and TRBJ1-6; D gene ambiguous. Trimming stripped 1 base from V and 10 bases from J, with 8 bases between. The CDR3 extends over 13 amino acids. The V gene's germline CDR1 is SGHNT and CDR2 YENEEA.

Comments on this clone: In the same sample, other DNA sequences code for this CDR3. V usage is TRBV5-1 and J usage is TRBJ2-2; 10 bases agree with TRBD1. The junction had 3 bases not matched to a gene; V was cut back by 0 bases and J by 4 bases. The CDR3 runs 16 residues. In germline, CDR1 is SGHRS, CDR2 YFSETQ. CDR3 residues: CASSLEGQGGTGELFF. CDR3 DNA sequence: TGCGCCAGCAGCTTGGAAGGACAGGGGGGCACCGGGGAGCTGTTTTTT.

A word on this clone: The sample contains more than one DNA sequence encoding this CDR3. In DNA form, the CDR3 reads TGTGCCAGCAGTGAAGACAGGGGTCGGGAGACCCAGTACTTC. Translation: CASSEDRGRETQYF. V gene TRBV2 combines with J gene TRBJ2-5; 7 bases map to TRBD1. The CDR3 totals 14 residues. Germline CDR1 reads SNHLY; CDR2 reads FYNNEI. V trimming: 1 base; J trimming: 5 bases; junction bases outside the gene matches: 4.

This clone was picked up a small number of times. The chain carries TRBV7-2 and TRBJ2-2; 7 positions agree with TRBD1. CDR1 SGHTA and CDR2 FQGNSA come from the germline V gene. The J segment lost 2 bases and the V segment lost 7 bases, leaving 10 bases of the junction unmatched. There are 16 residues in the CDR3. As DNA, the CDR3 is TGTGCCAGCAACTCCGGGACAGTCGTAAACACCGGGGAGCTGTTTTTT. It encodes CASNSGTVVNTGELFF.

The rearrangement uses TRBV7-8 and TRBJ2-3, with D maybe TRBD2 (6 bases). This CDR3 is 14 amino acids long. The V end lost 4 bases, the J end lost 6 bases, and 14 bases lay between the germline ends. Germline V lookup: CDR1 SGHVS, CDR2 FQNEAQ. Here the CDR3 DNA reads TGTGCCAGCAGCTACTTGCGCGGGGCGGATACGCAGTATTTT. Translated, it gives CASSYLRGADTQYF. The variable domain in full, completed from reference TRBV7-8 and TRBJ2-3, reads GAGVSQSPRYKVAKRGQDVALRCDPISGHVSLFWYQQALGQGPEFLTYFQNEAQLDKSGLPSDRFFAERPEGSVSTLKIQRTQQEDSAVYLCASSYLRGADTQYFGPGTRLTVL.

The chain recombines TRBV5-6 with TRBJ2-7; D is possibly TRBD2 (6 bases). V lost 2 bases to trimming and J lost 1 base, with 10 bases between them. The CDR3 is made up of 14 amino acids. In germline, CDR1 is SGHDT, CDR2 YYEEEE. CDR3 sequence reads: CASSLAGPSYEQYF. In DNA, the CDR3 is TGTGCCAGCAGCTTAGCGGGCCCATCCTACGAGCAGTACTTC.

CDR3 in amino acids: CASSLAPGNIQETQYF. CDR3 sequence (DNA): TGCGCCAGCAGCTTGGCTCCAGGAAATATTCAAGAGACCCAGTACTTC. V is TRBV5-1 and J is TRBJ2-5; D remains unclear. This CDR3 comprises 16 residues. V was shortened by 0 bases and J by 2 bases, with 14 bases between the two germline ends. Per germline, CDR1 SGHRS and CDR2 YFSETQ.

This clone has just a few counts. The CDR3 loop reads CASSYSFLDHQGNRTF. The CDR3 DNA follows: TGTGCCAGCAGTTACTCGTTCTTGGATCACCAGGGGAACCGCACCTTC. The chain joins TRBV6-6 to TRBJ1-2, with D perhaps TRBD1 (6 bases). This CDR3 comprises 16 residues. V was trimmed by 0 bases and J by 13 bases, leaving 24 bases between them. Germline V gene lookup returns CDR1 MNHNY and CDR2 SVGAGI (reference sequence).

A few counts support this clone. The chain couples TRBV18 to TRBJ1-2; TRBD1 might be the D (6 bases). The CDR3 has 18 amino acids. V was shortened by 2 bases and J by 5 bases, with 24 bases between the two germline ends. Germline CDR1 KGHSH, CDR2 LQKENI. The CDR3 here is CASSPWVPGDTVPYGYTF. The DNA for the CDR3 is TGTGCCAGCTCACCATGGGTCCCAGGGGATACAGTCCCATATGGCTACACCTTC.